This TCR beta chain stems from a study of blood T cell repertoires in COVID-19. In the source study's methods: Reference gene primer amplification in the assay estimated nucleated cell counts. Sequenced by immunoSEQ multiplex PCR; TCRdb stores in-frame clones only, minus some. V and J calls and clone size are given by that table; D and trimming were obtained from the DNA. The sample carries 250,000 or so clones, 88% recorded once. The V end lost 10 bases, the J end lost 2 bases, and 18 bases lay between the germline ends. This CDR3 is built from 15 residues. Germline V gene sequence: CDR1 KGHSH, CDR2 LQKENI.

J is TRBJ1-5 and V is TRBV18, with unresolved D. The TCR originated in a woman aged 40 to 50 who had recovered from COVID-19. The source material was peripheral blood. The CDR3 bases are TGTGCCACCACCACGGGCGGGCTGGGCAATCAGCCCCAGCATTTT. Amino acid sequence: CATTTGGLGNQPQHF.